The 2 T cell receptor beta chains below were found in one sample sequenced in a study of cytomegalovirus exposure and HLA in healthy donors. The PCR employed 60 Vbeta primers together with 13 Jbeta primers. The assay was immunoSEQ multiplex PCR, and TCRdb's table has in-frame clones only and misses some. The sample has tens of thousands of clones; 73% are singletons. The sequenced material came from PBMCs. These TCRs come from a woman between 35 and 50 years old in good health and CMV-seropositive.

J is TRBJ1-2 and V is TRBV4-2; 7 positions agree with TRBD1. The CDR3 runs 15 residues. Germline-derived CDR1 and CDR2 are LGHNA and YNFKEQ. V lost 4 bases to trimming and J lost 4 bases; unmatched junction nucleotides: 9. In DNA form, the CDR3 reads TGTGCCAGCAGCCCGACAGGGAGTGATTCCTATGGCTACACCTTC. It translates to CASSPTGSDSYGYTF.

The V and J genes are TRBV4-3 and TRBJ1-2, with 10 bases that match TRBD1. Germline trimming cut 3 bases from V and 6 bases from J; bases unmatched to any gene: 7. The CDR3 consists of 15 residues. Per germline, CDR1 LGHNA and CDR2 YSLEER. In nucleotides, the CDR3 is TGCGCCAGCAGCCAGTACCGACAGGGGGCGGATGGCTACACCTTC. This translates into CASSQYRQGADGYTF.